The 30 T cell receptor beta chains below were found in one sample sequenced in a study of T cells in Graves' hyperthyroidism and ophthalmopathy. RNA transcripts yielded amplified TCR beta CDR3 regions. A set of HTBI primers served as the primers for a first-round RT-PCR of the TCR CDR3. Using its own MiXCR run on the multiplex PCR reads, TCRdb lists one record per CDR3 protein. Found here are a few hundred thousand distinct CDR3 sequences, 15% to 20% of them singletons; the top ten hold over 25%. Sequenced sample: blood. All receptors derive from a woman aged 30 to 39 with Graves' ophthalmopathy.

This clonotype was observed a handful of times. The chain is built from TRBV12-3 or TRBV12-4 and TRBJ2-6; D remains ambiguous. The CDR3 length is 15 residues. Trimming pared 6 bases from V and 3 bases from J, leaving 12 bases between. The CDR3 DNA reads as TGTGCCAGCAGCAAGGGTTCGAGTGGGGCCAACGTCCTGACTTTC. Translation gives CASSKGSSGANVLTF.

The rearrangement links TRBV4-3 to TRBJ2-7; either TRBD1 or TRBD2 may fit D (6 bases each). CDR1 is LGHNA and CDR2 is YSLEER in the germline V gene. V gave up 2 bases and J gave up 7 bases, with 12 bases separating them. The CDR3 is 13 residues long. The CDR3 protein is CASSQKGGLEQYF. The CDR3 region has the DNA TGCGCCAGCAGCCAAAAGGGGGGATTAGAGCAGTACTTC.

The chain is built from TRBV20-1 and TRBJ1-5; 11 nucleotides align to TRBD1. Trimming cost V 2 bases and J 2 bases; bases outside gene matches: 11. The CDR3 extends over 18 amino acids. The germline gives CDR1 DFQATT, CDR2 SNEGSKA (reference sequence). The chain's CDR3 is CSARKRTGGEVGNQPQHF. CDR3 in DNA: TGCAGTGCTAGAAAACGGACAGGGGGCGAGGTCGGCAATCAGCCCCAGCATTTT.

This clonotype appeared a few times. The chain combines TRBV19 with TRBJ2-4; D is perhaps TRBD1 or TRBD2 (7 bases each). The CDR3 is made up of 14 amino acids. Trimming took 10 bases from V and 2 from J, leaving 15 bases between them. The V gene's germline CDR1 is LNHDA and CDR2 SQIVND (reference sequence). The CDR3 coding sequence is TGTGCCACCCAGGGGGGGGCCTCCAAAAACATTCAGTACTTC. It encodes CATQGGASKNIQYF.

CDR3: CSSRDYQQSVPSTDTQYF. Written as DNA, the CDR3 is TGCAGTAGTCGTGACTACCAACAAAGCGTTCCTAGCACAGATACGCAGTATTTT. This chain connects TRBV20-1 to TRBJ2-3, with D tentatively TRBD2 (5 bases). CDR1 is DFQATT, CDR2 SNEGSKA, per germline (reference sequence). The CDR3 is made up of 18 amino acids. With 8 bases removed from V and 0 bases from J, the gap between germline ends came to 27 bases.

Ten or more counts support this clonotype. V gene TRBV27 combines with J gene TRBJ2-5, with 14 bases that match TRBD2. V gave up 5 bases and J gave up 11 bases; unmatched junction bases: 16. This CDR3 region has 17 residues. Per the germline V gene, CDR1 is MNHEY and CDR2 is SMNVEV (reference sequence). The CDR3 DNA reads TGTGCCAGCAGTCCCCGGACTAGCGGGAGGTACCTTACGGGGCAGTACTTC. As protein: CASSPRTSGRYLTGQYF.

CDR3 loop: CSARKLTSGRVYEQYF. The CDR3 coding sequence is TGCAGTGCTAGGAAATTGACTAGCGGGAGGGTCTACGAGCAGTACTTC. The V and J genes are TRBV20-1 and TRBJ2-7; 14 bases map to TRBD2. The CDR3 covers 16 residues. The germline gives CDR1 DFQATT, CDR2 SNEGSKA (reference sequence). With 3 bases clipped from V and 3 bases from J, the junction kept 7 bases outside the gene matches.

The chain couples TRBV10-3 to TRBJ2-7; 15 bases line up with TRBD2. Germline V gene data show CDR1 as ENHRY and CDR2 as SYGVKD. The ends lost 7 bases at V and 6 bases at J; junction bases unmatched: 4. The CDR3 runs 14 residues. The CDR3 sequence is CAIKTGLAGGEQYF. CDR3 nucleotide sequence: TGTGCCATCAAAACGGGACTAGCGGGAGGCGAGCAGTACTTC.

This clonotype was recorded at least ten times. The rearrangement links TRBV12-3 or TRBV12-4 to TRBJ2-3, with TRBD2 matching over 11 bases. Trimming removed 5 bases from V and 6 bases from J; junction bases left unmatched: 7. The CDR3 length is 15 residues. CDR3 amino acids: CASSPSGRLGDTQYF. In DNA, the CDR3 is TGTGCCAGCAGTCCTAGCGGGAGGCTCGGGGATACGCAGTATTTT.

The chain carries TRBV7-9 and TRBJ1-1, with 8 positions matching TRBD1. CDR3 length equals 12 residues. Germline V gives CDR1 SEHNR, CDR2 FQNEAQ (reference sequence). This CDR3 reads CTTDRGSTEAFF. The DNA of the CDR3 is TGTACCACTGACAGGGGAAGCACTGAAGCTTTCTTT.

The rearrangement links TRBV15 to TRBJ2-1, with a weak D call TRBD2 (6 bases). V lost 0 bases, J lost 12 bases, and 15 bases lay in between. Per germline, CDR1 LNHNV and CDR2 YYDKDF (reference sequence). This CDR3 comprises 14 residues. The CDR3 region is CATSRDSAGRAQFF. CDR3 DNA sequence: TGTGCCACCAGCAGAGATTCGGCGGGACGGGCGCAGTTCTTC. The entire variable domain, with the rest obtained from reference TRBV15 and TRBJ2-1, is as follows: DAMVIQNPRYQVTQFGKPVTLSCSQTLNHNVMYWYQQKSSQAPKLLFHYYDKDFNNEADTPDNFQSRRPNTSFCFLDIRSPGLGDTAMYLCATSRDSAGRAQFFGPGTRLTVL.

This clonotype was seen ten or more times. Here the CDR3 reads CASSRGQPYEQYF. The CDR3 region has the DNA TGTGCCAGCAGCCGGGGACAGCCCTACGAGCAGTACTTC. The V gene is TRBV28, the J gene TRBJ2-7; TRBD1 matches 7 bases. Germline CDR1 reads MDHEN; CDR2 reads SYDVKM. The CDR3 has 13 residues. Trimming took 6 bases from V and 2 from J; bases not matched to a gene: 4.

In this sample, this clonotype turned up a few times. Since no conserved phenylalanine or tryptophan closes the CDR3, a read error is the likely cause. V gene TRBV14 combines with J gene TRBJ1-1, with a tentative D call TRBD1 (5 bases). The CDR3 has 15 amino acids. Trimming removed 0 bases at V and 5 bases at J, with 13 bases between. Per the germline V gene, CDR1 is SGHDN and CDR2 is FVKESK. The chain's CDR3 is CASSQDLVGGTEAFL. CDR3 sequence (DNA): TGTGCCAGCAGCCAAGATTTAGTGGGGGGGACTGAAGCTTTCCTT.

The rearrangement uses TRBV3-1 and TRBJ1-3; TRBD1 is a possible D gene (5 bases). Germline lookup yields CDR1 LGHDT and CDR2 YNNKEL (reference sequence). The CDR3 consists of 13 residues. V was trimmed by 8 bases and J by 2 bases, leaving 10 bases between them. CDR3 bases: TGTGCCAGCTGCACAGGAGCTGGAAACACCATATATTTT. It encodes CASCTGAGNTIYF.

The table lists this clonotype with a few counts. The chain joins TRBV9 to TRBJ1-2, with D possibly being TRBD1 (5 bases). There are 15 residues in the CDR3. V was pared by 0 bases and J by 5 bases, with 14 bases between. Germline V CDR1 and CDR2: SGDLS, YYNGEE. The CDR3 DNA reads as TGTGCCAGCAGCGTAGGTCAGGGACGGGAGTATGGCTACACCTTC. Amino acid sequence: CASSVGQGREYGYTF.

Ten or more counts support this clonotype. This sequence joins TRBV11-2 and TRBJ1-1; D not resolved. The V end lost 0 bases, the J end lost 6 bases, and 14 bases lay between the germline ends. Germline V gene sequence: CDR1 SGHAT, CDR2 FQNNGV. The CDR3 contains 15 residues. The CDR3, as DNA: TGTGCCAGCAGCTTAGATTTCGCGGCTTTCGCTGAAGCTTTCTTT. This sequence encodes CASSLDFAAFAEAFF.

This clonotype was observed a few times. The gene calls are TRBV5-1 and TRBJ2-3; either TRBD1 or TRBD2 may fit D (5 bases each). Germline loops: CDR1 SGHRS, CDR2 YFSETQ. This CDR3 is built from 13 residues. Trimming left V 3 bases short and J 4 bases short, with 9 bases between. CDR3 amino acids: CASSYGASDTQYF. The CDR3 bases are TGCGCCAGCAGCTACGGGGCCTCAGATACGCAGTATTTT.

The table lists this clonotype with many counts. The V gene is TRBV28, the J gene TRBJ2-7, with a possible D match to TRBD1 (6 bases). CDR3 length equals 15 residues. From germline, CDR1 is MDHEN and CDR2 SYDVKM. V lost 7 bases, J lost 5 bases, and 21 bases lay in between. For the CDR3, the DNA is TGTGCCAGCACCGAACAGGGAATTACGAACGACGAGCAGTACTTC. Residues: CASTEQGITNDEQYF. Supplemented by reference TRBV28 and TRBJ2-7, the full variable domain reads DVKVTQSSRYLVKRTGEKVFLECVQDMDHENMFWYRQDPGLGLRLIYFSYDVKMKEKGDIPEGYSVSREKKERFSLILESASTNQTSMYLCASTEQGITNDEQYFGPGTRLTVT.

This clonotype was picked up a small number of times. J is TRBJ1-2 and V is TRBV19; no definite D call. The CDR3 consists of 15 residues. Trimming stripped 5 bases from V and 2 bases from J, with 15 bases between. Germline lookup yields CDR1 LNHDA and CDR2 SQIVND (reference sequence). This CDR3 reads CASSLPLGFNYGYTF. In DNA form, the CDR3 reads TGTGCCAGTAGTCTACCTCTGGGATTCAACTATGGCTACACCTTC.

The rearrangement joins TRBV5-8 to TRBJ2-1; 11 bases are shared with TRBD2. The CDR3 has 15 amino acids. With V trimmed by 9 bases and J by 5 bases, 10 bases remained unmatched. Germline loops: CDR1 SGHTS, CDR2 YDEGEE. CDR3 sequence (DNA): TGTGCCACATCCCCCACTAGCGGGAGTCACAATGAGCAGTTCTTC. Its protein product is CATSPTSGSHNEQFF.

This clonotype was recorded at least ten times. J is TRBJ2-5 and V is TRBV6-1, with TRBD1 matching 8 bases. Germline lookup yields CDR1 MNHNS and CDR2 SASEGT. This CDR3 region has 16 residues. V trimming: 7 bases; J trimming: 4 bases; junction bases outside the gene matches: 14. CDR3 DNA: TGTGCCAGCAACCCGACAGGGGCGAGGGGAAGAGAGACCCAGTACTTC. Its translation: CASNPTGARGRETQYF.

The CDR3 protein is CASRARGQAKNIQYF. Written as DNA, the CDR3 is TGTGCCAGCAGGGCCAGGGGGCAGGCCAAAAACATTCAGTACTTC. The chain combines TRBV28 with TRBJ2-4; 8 bases line up with TRBD1. The CDR3 covers 15 residues. Per the germline V gene, CDR1 is MDHEN and CDR2 is SYDVKM. Losses at the gene ends were 6 bases for V and 1 base for J; bases not matched to a gene: 5.

This clonotype has a handful of counts. The CDR3: CASSIWPSRQLNEQFF. The CDR3, as DNA: TGTGCCAGTAGTATCTGGCCTAGCCGACAACTCAATGAGCAGTTCTTC. This sequence joins TRBV19 and TRBJ2-1, with D maybe TRBD2 (5 bases). The CDR3 contains 16 residues. V lost 3 bases, J lost 6 bases, and 18 bases lay in between. From germline, CDR1 is LNHDA and CDR2 SQIVND (reference sequence).

Of note for this clonotype: This could be a read error, since a much larger clone is one nucleotide away. The gene calls are TRBV28 and TRBJ2-7; 7 positions agree with TRBD2. The CDR3 spans 15 residues. Germline V CDR1 and CDR2: MDHEN, SYDVKM. The trim removed 6 bases at V and 3 bases at J, leaving 11 bases unmatched. The CDR3 region has the DNA TGTGCCAGCAGCTCTCCTCCGACTAGCTACTACGAGCAGTACTTC. This sequence encodes CASSSPPTSYYEQYF.

The sample holds many counts of this clonotype. The chain carries TRBV20-1 and TRBJ2-7, with no clear D. Trimming cost V 0 bases and J 3 bases, with 6 bases left between them. CDR3 size: 12 residues. Germline lookup yields CDR1 DFQATT and CDR2 SNEGSKA (reference sequence). CDR3 DNA: TGCAGTGCTAGAGAGTGGAACTACGAGCAGTACTTC. It codes for CSAREWNYEQYF.

On this clonotype: A much larger clone sits a single nucleotide away, making a read error possible. The chain recombines TRBV7-9 with TRBJ2-5, with 12 nucleotides matching TRBD2. The CDR3 is 18 amino acids. The trim removed 5 bases at V and 10 bases at J, leaving 20 bases unmatched. Germline V gene sequence: CDR1 SEHNR, CDR2 FQNEAQ (reference sequence). In DNA form, the CDR3 reads TGTGCCAGCAGCCTTTCCGAGACTAGCGGGAGAACCCATGAAGACCAGTACTTC. The encoded protein is CASSLSETSGRTHEDQYF.

The chain carries TRBV27 and TRBJ2-7; 10 nucleotides match TRBD1. This CDR3 has 17 amino acids. The V gene end was trimmed by 6 bases and the J gene end by 3 bases; junction bases not matched to a gene: 14. Looked up from germline, CDR1 is MNHEY and CDR2 is SMNVEV (reference sequence). The CDR3 region is CASRETGGGFRDYEQYF. CDR3 coding DNA: TGTGCCAGCAGGGAGACAGGGGGCGGATTTAGGGACTACGAGCAGTACTTC.

This chain connects TRBV19 to TRBJ2-3; TRBD2 matches at 8 bases. V dropped 3 bases and J dropped 2; count of bases not matched to a gene: 4. The CDR3 consists of 15 residues. Germline CDR1 reads LNHDA; CDR2 reads SQIVND (reference sequence). The CDR3 DNA is TGTGCCAGTAGTATTCTAGCGGGTACCACAGATACGCAGTATTTT. Amino acid sequence: CASSILAGTTDTQYF.

This clonotype was observed a handful of times. V is TRBV4-1 and J is TRBJ1-2; D gene unclear. Germline CDR1 and CDR2: MGHRA and YSYEKL. The V end lost 2 bases, the J end lost 1 base, and 5 bases lay between the germline ends. The CDR3 totals 13 residues. The CDR3 loop reads CASSQQVNYGYTF. The DNA for the CDR3 is TGCGCCAGCAGCCAACAGGTTAACTATGGCTACACCTTC.

Ten or more counts support this clonotype. V and J are TRBV12-3 or TRBV12-4 and TRBJ1-2; no clear D. The CDR3 runs to 14 residues. With 4 bases removed from V and 1 base from J, the gap between germline ends came to 10 bases. As DNA, the CDR3 is TGTGCCAGCAGTTCCCGGAAGGGTAACTATGGCTACACCTTC. As protein: CASSSRKGNYGYTF.